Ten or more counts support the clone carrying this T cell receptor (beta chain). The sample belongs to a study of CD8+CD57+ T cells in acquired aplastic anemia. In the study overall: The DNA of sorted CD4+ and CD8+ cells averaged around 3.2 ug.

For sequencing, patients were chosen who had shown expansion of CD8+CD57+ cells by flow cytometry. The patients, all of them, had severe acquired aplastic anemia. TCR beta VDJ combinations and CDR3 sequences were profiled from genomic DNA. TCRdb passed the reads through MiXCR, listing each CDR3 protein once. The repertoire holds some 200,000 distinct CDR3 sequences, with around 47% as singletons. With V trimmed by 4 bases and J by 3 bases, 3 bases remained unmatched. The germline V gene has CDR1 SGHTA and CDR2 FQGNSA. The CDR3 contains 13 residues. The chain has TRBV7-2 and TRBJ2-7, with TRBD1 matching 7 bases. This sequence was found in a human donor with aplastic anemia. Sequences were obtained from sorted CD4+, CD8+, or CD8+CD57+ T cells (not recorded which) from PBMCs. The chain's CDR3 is CASSSSGGYEQYF. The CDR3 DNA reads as TGTGCCAGCAGCTCGTCAGGGGGCTACGAGCAGTACTTC.